This T cell receptor (beta chain) was profiled in a study of a mutant IDH1 vaccine in newly diagnosed glioma. Across the whole study: The initiation of vaccination occurred 4-6 weeks after radiotherapy alone, or with temozolomide cycles.

Germline CDR1 reads MNHEY; CDR2 reads SVGAGI. Unmatched junction bases numbered 8, after V lost 1 base and J lost 4 bases. The CDR3 spans 16 residues. Time point here: week 35, safety follow-up. Alongside topical imiquimod, each dose of vaccine comprised 300 ug of mutant IDH1 20-mer peptide. TCRdb keeps only in-frame clones here, not all; method: immunoSEQ multiplex PCR. This table has 41,000 or so clones, over 75% appearing once. Comment on this clone: What it binds is unknown.

This receptor was obtained from a man between 35 and 55 years old with glioma. The material was PBMCs, obtained from a glioma patient whose treatment included an IDH1 peptide vaccine. This chain uses TRBV6-5 with TRBJ1-1, with 8 bases matching TRBD1. The DNA of the CDR3 is TGTGCCAGCAGTTACTTGCCAGGGGGCGGGAGCACTGAAGCTTTCTTT. It codes for CASSYLPGGGSTEAFF.